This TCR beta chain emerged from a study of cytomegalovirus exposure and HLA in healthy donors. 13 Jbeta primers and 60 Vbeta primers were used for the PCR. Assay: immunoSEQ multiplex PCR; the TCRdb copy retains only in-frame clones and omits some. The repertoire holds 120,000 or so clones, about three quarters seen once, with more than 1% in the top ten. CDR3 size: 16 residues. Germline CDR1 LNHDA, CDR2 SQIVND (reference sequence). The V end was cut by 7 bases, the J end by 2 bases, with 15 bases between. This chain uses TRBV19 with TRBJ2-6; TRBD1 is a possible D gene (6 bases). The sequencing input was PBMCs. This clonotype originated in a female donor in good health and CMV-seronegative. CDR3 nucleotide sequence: TGTGCCAGTAATCCGTTCAGGGGCACTGGGGCCAACGTCCTGACTTTC. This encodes CASNPFRGTGANVLTF.